The clone carrying this T cell receptor beta chain has just a few counts. The sample belongs to a study of blood T cell repertoires in COVID-19. Looking at the study overall: COVID-19 samples, acute and convalescent, were from the United States, Italy and Spain. PBMCs, B-cell-depleted T cells, or T cells provided the cDNA or gDNA that made up the material.

Study processing details: Reference gene primer amplification gave estimated nucleated cell counts. Clones were sequenced by immunoSEQ multiplex PCR, and TCRdb holds only the in-frame ones, with some missing. V and J calls plus clone size are reproduced from that table; the DNA served to infer D and trimming. Of under 350,000 clones listed, under 90% are singletons. Germline CDR1 reads SNHLY; CDR2 reads FYNNEI. Trimming took off 3 bases at V and 0 bases at J, with 15 bases between the two ends. The CDR3 contains 17 residues. The chain combines TRBV2 with TRBJ1-5; no firm D call. The sample consisted of peripheral blood. This receptor was obtained from a woman aged 45 to 65 who had recovered from COVID-19. This CDR3 reads CASSDVTLTGSNQPQHF. The CDR3 DNA reads TGTGCCAGCAGTGATGTAACACTGACGGGTAGCAATCAGCCCCAGCATTTT.